This T cell receptor (beta chain) emerged from a study of CD8+CD57+ T cells in acquired aplastic anemia. The overall study: Recorded DNA amounts for sorted CD4+ and CD8+ cells had an average of about 3 ug. Healthy-donor CD4+ cells averaged about 11 million reads.

CDR1 is SGHTA, CDR2 FQGNSA, per germline. V was clipped by 5 bases and J by 2 bases, with 16 bases between them. CDR3 length equals 15 residues. Genomic DNA was employed as the template in profiling TCR beta VDJ and CDR3. Each CDR3 protein gets one entry after TCRdb re-called the reads with MiXCR. The table lists around 190,000 distinct CDR3 sequences, over 60% of them singletons. On this clonotype: Since no conserved phenylalanine or tryptophan closes the CDR3, a read error is the likely cause.

The material sequenced was sorted CD4+, CD8+, or CD8+CD57+ T cells (not recorded which) from PBMCs. This rearrangement joins TRBV7-2 to TRBJ2-7; possibly TRBD2 for D (6 bases). The TCR originated in a human donor in good health. CDR3 bases: TGTGCCAGCAGCCCCCGTACCGGAGGGCCCTACGAGCAGTACCTC. It encodes CASSPRTGGPYEQYL.